These 25 T cell receptor beta chains originate from one sample sequenced in a study of shared clonotypes between healthy human individuals. Only in-frame clones appear in the TCRdb table, and some are missing; sequencing was by immunoSEQ multiplex PCR. The data show roughly 2.1 million clones, roughly 91% seen once. Naive CD8 cells, CD45RO-negative and positively selected for CCR7, excluded terminally differentiated effector memory CD45RA+ cells. The sample taken for sequencing was naive CD8+ T cells from PBMCs. The source is a man younger than 35 in good health. Some clones in this sample may be carry-over from other donors' samples.

The rearrangement links TRBV6-1 to TRBJ2-7; 7 nucleotides agree with TRBD1. The germline V gene encodes CDR1 MNHNS and CDR2 SASEGT. The CDR3 is 12 residues long. Germline trimming cut 11 bases from V and 3 bases from J; bases unmatched to any gene: 7. CDR3: CAGRDSRYEQYF. The CDR3 DNA is TGTGCCGGAAGGGACAGCCGCTACGAGCAGTACTTC.

This clone was counted a single time. The chain carries TRBV5-4 and TRBJ2-7, with D possibly being TRBD2 (6 bases). V shed 0 bases and J shed 2 bases, with 12 bases lying between them. The germline V gene encodes CDR1 SGHNT and CDR2 YYREEE (reference sequence). The CDR3 contains 15 residues. The CDR3 nucleotides are TGTGCCAGCAGCTTGGGGGCTAGCGCCGCCTACGAGCAGTACTTC. Its protein is CASSLGASAAYEQYF. Filled out from reference TRBV5-4 and TRBJ2-7, the complete variable domain reads ETGVTQSPTHLIKTRGQQVTLRCSSQSGHNTVSWYQQALGQGPQFIFQYYREEENGRGNFPPRFSGLQFPNYSSELNVNALELDDSALYLCASSLGASAAYEQYFGPGTRLTVT.

The V and J genes are TRBV7-9 and TRBJ2-5, with a weak D call TRBD1 (5 bases). The CDR3 length is 14 residues. The ends were cut back, 5 bases at V and 5 bases at J, with 15 bases in the middle. CDR1 and CDR2 (germline): SEHNR, FQNEAQ (reference sequence). CDR3 in DNA: TGTGCCAGCAGCCCGAGAACCAGGGTTGAGACCCAGTACTTC. Its translation is CASSPRTRVETQYF.

The rearrangement uses TRBV5-1 and TRBJ2-5; 7 nucleotides line up with TRBD1. This CDR3 is built from 15 residues. Per germline, CDR1 SGHRS and CDR2 YFSETQ. The ends lost 4 bases at V and 6 bases at J; junction bases unmatched: 12. The CDR3 nucleotides read TGCGCCAGCAGCCCCCGGTTCGACAGGGAAAAGACCCAGTACTTC. Translation: CASSPRFDREKTQYF. Drawing the rest from reference TRBV5-1 and TRBJ2-5, the complete variable domain is KAGVTQTPRYLIKTRGQQVTLSCSPISGHRSVSWYQQTPGQGLQFLFEYFSETQRNKGNFPGRFSGRQFSNSRSEMNVSTLELGDSALYLCASSPRFDREKTQYFGPGTRLLVL.

The V gene is TRBV6-1, the J gene TRBJ1-5; maybe TRBD1 (5 bases). V dropped 6 bases and J dropped 7 bases, with 16 bases sitting between them. The length of the CDR3 is 14 residues. The germline gives CDR1 MNHNS, CDR2 SASEGT. CDR3 DNA sequence: TGTGCCAGCAGCCCTGTTTGGCCAGGGCAGCCCCAGCATTTT. Its translation: CASSPVWPGQPQHF.

This clone came up once. The genes are TRBV6-1 and TRBJ1-1; weak D call: TRBD1 (5 bases). This CDR3 has 17 amino acids. Germline V gene data show CDR1 as MNHNS and CDR2 as SASEGT. Trimming removed 1 base from V and 5 bases from J, with 20 bases in between. This CDR3 is CASSEVTAGLWRTEAFF. CDR3 in DNA: TGTGCCAGCAGTGAAGTAACGGCAGGGTTGTGGAGGACTGAAGCTTTCTTT.

V gene TRBV6-6 combines with J gene TRBJ2-2; D unresolved. The V end lost 9 bases, the J end lost 0 bases, and 14 bases lay between the germline ends. This CDR3 contains 15 residues. Per germline, CDR1 MNHNY and CDR2 SVGAGI (reference sequence). DNA for the CDR3: TGTGCCAGTGAGGTGGATCCCGCGAACACCGGGGAGCTGTTTTTT. Its translation: CASEVDPANTGELFF.

The J gene is TRBJ2-1, the V gene TRBV27, with 7 nucleotides matching TRBD2. The CDR3 is 14 residues long. Germline trimming cut 4 bases from V and 10 bases from J; bases unmatched to any gene: 10. Germline V gene lookup returns CDR1 MNHEY and CDR2 SMNVEV (reference sequence). The CDR3 DNA is TGTGCCAGCAGTTCGGGAGGACCGGGTGGAGAGCAGTTCTTC. The encoded protein is CASSSGGPGGEQFF.

The count of this clone is one. The V call is TRBV11-2, the J call TRBJ2-7, with D maybe TRBD2 (6 bases). This CDR3 is built from 17 residues. In germline, CDR1 is SGHAT, CDR2 FQNNGV. Trimming shortened V by 2 bases and J by 3 bases, and 20 bases separated the two germline ends. CDR3 sequence (DNA): TGTGCCAGCAGCTTATTCGCGGGGACCTCGGGGGACTACGAGCAGTACTTC. Its protein is CASSLFAGTSGDYEQYF.

This chain links TRBV27 with TRBJ1-2; D is undetermined. The CDR3 spans 13 residues. In germline, CDR1 is MNHEY, CDR2 SMNVEV (reference sequence). The V and J ends lost 1 base and 6 bases respectively, with 9 bases between them. DNA for the CDR3: TGTGCCAGCAGTTTATTCGTCGGCGATGGCTACACCTTC. Residues: CASSLFVGDGYTF.

The chain has TRBV2 and TRBJ1-4, with TRBD1 as a possible D gene (5 bases). V lost 0 bases, J lost 0 bases, and 17 bases lay in between. Germline V gene sequence: CDR1 SNHLY, CDR2 FYNNEI. CDR3 length equals 19 residues. The CDR3 loop is CASSEAPMGGVTTNEKLFF. DNA of the CDR3: TGTGCCAGCAGTGAAGCGCCCATGGGGGGGGTCACAACTAATGAAAAACTGTTTTTT.

The chain has TRBV27 and TRBJ2-5, with a weak D call TRBD1 (5 bases). V lost 7 bases and J lost 2, with 11 bases in between. The CDR3 runs 13 residues. The germline V gene encodes CDR1 MNHEY and CDR2 SMNVEV (reference sequence). CDR3 loop: CASKQTEQETQYF. For the CDR3, the DNA is TGTGCCAGCAAGCAGACAGAGCAAGAGACCCAGTACTTC.

The V and J genes are TRBV27 and TRBJ1-5; D possibly corresponds to TRBD1 (6 bases). The CDR3 has 17 residues. The V and J ends lost 7 bases and 2 bases respectively, with 21 bases between them. CDR1 is MNHEY, CDR2 SMNVEV, per germline (reference sequence). The CDR3 sequence: CASTPSLGGGGNQPQHF. DNA for the CDR3: TGTGCCAGCACCCCCTCTTTGGGGGGCGGGGGCAATCAGCCCCAGCATTTT.

This clone was detected only a few times. The DNA of the CDR3 is TGTGCCAGCAGCTACCTCACCGGGGAGCTGTTTTTT. Amino acid sequence: CASSYLTGELFF. This chain links TRBV11-2 with TRBJ2-2; D is unclear. Germline V gene data show CDR1 as SGHAT and CDR2 as FQNNGV. Trimming left V 4 bases short and J 4 bases short, with 4 bases between. The CDR3 extends over 12 amino acids. The full variable domain, in which reference TRBV11-2 and TRBJ2-2 provide the parts outside the CDR3, is EAGVAQSPRYKIIEKRQSVAFWCNPISGHATLYWYQQILGQGPKLLIQFQNNGVVDDSQLPKDRFSAERLKGVDSTLKIQPAKLEDSAVYLCASSYLTGELFFGEGSRLTVL.

J is TRBJ1-1 and V is TRBV2; 8 positions agree with TRBD1. The germline gives CDR1 SNHLY, CDR2 FYNNEI. The CDR3 loop spans 16 amino acids. J gave up 4 bases and V 6 bases, and 13 bases lay outside the gene matches. CDR3 nucleotides: TGTGCCAGCAGGGACCCTAGGGACAGGAAAAGCACTGAAGCTTTCTTT. Translating gives CASRDPRDRKSTEAFF.

J is TRBJ2-2 and V is TRBV7-3; D not resolved. V lost 5 bases to trimming and J lost 0 bases, with 13 bases between them. Germline values: CDR1 SGHTA, CDR2 FQGTGA. The CDR3 extends over 16 amino acids. In nucleotides, the CDR3 is TGTGCCAGCAGCCCCCACCTGGGGACGAACACCGGGGAGCTGTTTTTT. Translated: CASSPHLGTNTGELFF.

The V and J genes are TRBV10-2 and TRBJ2-7; 9 nucleotides agree with TRBD2. The CDR3 is 14 residues long. Germline V gene sequence: CDR1 WSHSY, CDR2 SAAADI. Unmatched junction bases numbered 9, after V lost 6 bases and J lost 6 bases. CDR3 bases: TGCGCCAGCAGGGAGCGGGAGGCCTGGGCCGAGCAGTACTTC. This encodes CASREREAWAEQYF.

The chain carries TRBV29-1 and TRBJ1-2; TRBD1 matches 9 bases. Trimming removed 2 bases from V and 2 bases from J; junction bases left unmatched: 0. Germline loops: CDR1 SQVTM, CDR2 ANQGSEA. This CDR3 contains 13 residues. CDR3 sequence reads: CSVETGGNYGYTF. The DNA for the CDR3 is TGCAGCGTTGAAACAGGGGGCAACTATGGCTACACCTTC. Full variable domain (missing parts from reference TRBV29-1 and TRBJ1-2): SAVISQKPSRDICQRGTSLTIQCQVDSQVTMMFWYRQQPGQSLTLIATANQGSEATYESGFVIDKFPISRPNLTFSTLTVSNMSPEDSSIYLCSVETGGNYGYTFGSGTRLTVV.

V gene TRBV21-1 combines with J gene TRBJ1-2. TRBV21-1 is reported as a pseudogene. This CDR3 is 12 amino acids long. The CDR3 DNA sequence: TGTGCCAGCAGCAAAGATCCTTGGGGCTACACCTTC. Its translation is CASSKDPWGYTF.

The V gene is TRBV28, the J gene TRBJ2-6; a weak D match, TRBD2 (6 bases). Trimming stripped 10 bases from V and 0 bases from J, with 13 bases between. There are 15 residues in the CDR3. The germline V gene encodes CDR1 MDHEN and CDR2 SYDVKM. The CDR3 region is CAIQQDYSGANVLTF. The CDR3 bases are TGTGCCATCCAACAGGACTACTCTGGGGCCAACGTCCTGACTTTC. The whole variable domain, remainder taken from reference TRBV28 and TRBJ2-6, is DVKVTQSSRYLVKRTGEKVFLECVQDMDHENMFWYRQDPGLGLRLIYFSYDVKMKEKGDIPEGYSVSREKKERFSLILESASTNQTSMYLCAIQQDYSGANVLTFGAGSRLTVL.

The V gene is TRBV5-1, the J gene TRBJ2-7, with D tentatively TRBD2 (6 bases). The length of the CDR3 is 15 residues. The germline V and J ends were trimmed by 0 bases and 0 bases, with 10 bases remaining between them. The V gene's germline CDR1 is SGHRS and CDR2 YFSETQ. CDR3 region: CASSLVGGISYEQYF. The CDR3 DNA sequence: TGCGCCAGCAGCTTGGTCGGCGGGATCTCCTACGAGCAGTACTTC. The variable domain in full, with the rest retrieved from reference TRBV5-1 and TRBJ2-7, is KAGVTQTPRYLIKTRGQQVTLSCSPISGHRSVSWYQQTPGQGLQFLFEYFSETQRNKGNFPGRFSGRQFSNSRSEMNVSTLELGDSALYLCASSLVGGISYEQYFGPGTRLTVT.

The V and J genes are TRBV21-1 and TRBJ2-2; no DNA check was done on the table's D call, TRBD1. TRBV21-1 is listed as a pseudogene. CDR3 length: 15 residues. CDR3 sequence (DNA): TGTGCCAGCAGCTTGGCTTTTCTGAACACCGGGGAGCTGTTTTTT. As protein: CASSLAFLNTGELFF.

This clone occurred a few times. Other DNA sequences of this sample code for an identical CDR3. V is TRBV11-2 and J is TRBJ2-7, with D unresolved. The CDR3 runs to 12 residues. Germline CDR1 is SGHAT and CDR2 is FQNNGV. Trimming removed 1 base from V and 5 bases from J, with 6 bases in between. The CDR3 nucleotides read TGTGCCAGCAGCTTAGCCTGGGACGAGCAGTACTTC. This sequence encodes CASSLAWDEQYF.

The CDR3 DNA reads as TGTGCCTGGAGGGCGGGAGGGCAAGAGACCCAGTACTTC. Translation: CAWRAGGQETQYF. The chain joins TRBV30 to TRBJ2-5, with 9 nucleotides matching TRBD2. Unmatched junction bases numbered 1, after V lost 3 bases and J lost 2 bases. The germline gives CDR1 GTSNPN, CDR2 SVGIG (reference sequence). The length of the CDR3 is 13 residues. Looking up the rest from reference TRBV30 and TRBJ2-5 gives the full variable domain: SQTIHQWPATLVQPVGSPLSLECTVEGTSNPNLYWYRQAAGRGLQLLFYSVGIGQISSEVPQNLSASRPQDRQFILSSKKLLLSDSGFYLCAWRAGGQETQYFGPGTRLLVL.

V usage is TRBV10-2 and J usage is TRBJ2-7; 12 bases align to TRBD2. Per the germline V gene, CDR1 is WSHSY and CDR2 is SAAADI. The CDR3 spans 18 residues. Losses at the gene ends were 3 bases for V and 4 bases for J; bases not matched to a gene: 13. CDR3 region: CASSERTSGKPWFYEQYF. Written as DNA, the CDR3 is TGCGCCAGCAGTGAAAGGACTAGCGGGAAACCCTGGTTTTACGAGCAGTACTTC.